The rows below give T cell receptor beta chains drawn from one sample of a study of blood T cell repertoires in COVID-19. Method: immunoSEQ multiplex PCR; TCRdb's copy keeps in-frame clones and lacks some. The sample records hundreds of thousands of clones, roughly nine tenths being singletons. The specimen sequenced was peripheral blood. The receptors shown here come from a woman between 50 and 59 years old with COVID-19, enrolled during active disease. Both conserved end residues are part of each CDR3. The D gene is left open where the match is weak. Only part of the rows carry a size: once, few, many, or a class if the clone is expanded.

J,D,size,V,DNA,CDR3
TRBJ1-2,-,-,TRBV29-1,TGCAGCGCCGGCCGGACAGAGGCGGGTGGTGGCTACACCTTC,CSAGRTEAGGGYTF
TRBJ1-2,TRBD1,once,TRBV2,TGTGCCAGCAGGGCCGACAGGGTTGACTATGGCTACACCTTC,CASRADRVDYGYTF
TRBJ2-7,TRBD2,-,TRBV4-1,TGCGCCAGCAGCCAAGATCGTAGGACTAGCGGGCCCGCGGACGAGCAGTACTTC,CASSQDRRTSGPADEQYF
TRBJ1-1,-,-,TRBV27,TGTGCCAGCAGTCCGGGGGGGACTCCTACTGCTGACGCTTTCTTT,CASSPGGTPTADAFF
TRBJ1-2,-,-,TRBV12-3/TRBV12-4,TGTGCCAGCAGTCCCCTTTATGGCTACACCTTC,CASSPLYGYTF
TRBJ2-6,TRBD2,-,TRBV27,TGTGCCAGCAGCCAAAACCCCCGACTAGCGGGGGGGTCGGGGGCCAACGTCCTGACTTTC,CASSQNPRLAGGSGANVLTF
TRBJ1-1,-,-,TRBV19,TGTGCCAGTAGCGACAAATCGAACACTGAAGCTTTCTTT,CASSDKSNTEAFF
TRBJ2-5,TRBD2,-,TRBV24-1,TGTGCCACCGAGACTAGCGGGGATCTCCAAGAGACCCAGTACTTC,CATETSGDLQETQYF
TRBJ1-1,-,-,TRBV2,TGTGCCAGCAGTGAATCGGACACTGAAGCTTTCTTT,CASSESDTEAFF
TRBJ1-3,-,-,TRBV5-4,TGTGCCAGCAGCTATACAGGGAACGTCGGAAACACCATATATTTT,CASSYTGNVGNTIYF
TRBJ2-7,-,once,TRBV6-5,TGTGCCAGCAGTCCGGGACTGGGTTCCTACGAGCAGTACTTC,CASSPGLGSYEQYF
TRBJ1-2,TRBD1,once,TRBV27,TGTGCCAGCAGTTTATCGGGGGACAGGCCTCTCCATGGCTACACCTTC,CASSLSGDRPLHGYTF
TRBJ1-1,-,-,TRBV18,TGTGCCAGCTCACCACGACAAACTGAAGCTTTCTTT,CASSPRQTEAFF
TRBJ1-4,TRBD1,-,TRBV30,TGTGCCTGCTCCGGGACAGATAATGAAAAACTGTTTTTT,CACSGTDNEKLFF
TRBJ2-2,TRBD1,-,TRBV19,TGTGCCAGTAGTAGGTGGGACAGGGCGAACACCGGGGAGCTGTTTTTT,CASSRWDRANTGELFF
TRBJ2-7,TRBD2,-,TRBV5-1,TGCGCCAGCAGCTTGATAGGCGGGGGGGCTTGGGAGCAGTACTTC,CASSLIGGGAWEQYF